This is a list of T cell receptor beta chains from one sample in a study of blood T cell repertoires in COVID-19. TCRdb's table, derived via immunoSEQ multiplex PCR, lists solely in-frame clones and lacks some. Counted here are 200,000 to 300,000 clones, around 85% occurring once; the ten biggest clones make up 9.6%. Sequencing was done on a sample of peripheral blood. The receptors derive from a woman older than 75 with acute or convalescent COVID-19. Both conserved end residues are part of each CDR3. A D gene is named only where the DNA matches it firmly. Clone size is given for some rows only: seen once, a few or many times, or a class if the clone is expanded.

abundance	d_gene	v_gene	j_gene	CDR3aa	CDR3nt
.	.	TRBV5-1	TRBJ2-2	CASSLESRTGELFF	TGCGCCAGCAGCTTGGAATCGCGAACCGGGGAGCTGTTTTTT
.	TRBD1	TRBV6-6	TRBJ2-7	CASVQGAVYEQYF	TGTGCCAGCGTACAGGGGGCGGTGTACGAGCAGTACTTC
.	TRBD1	TRBV5-1	TRBJ2-2	CASSQQGEGTGELFF	TGCGCCAGCAGCCAGCAGGGGGAAGGTACCGGGGAGCTGTTTTTT
.	TRBD1	TRBV5-3	TRBJ1-4	CARSPGTGEFPNEKLFF	TGTGCCAGAAGCCCCGGGACAGGGGAGTTCCCGAATGAAAAACTGTTTTTT
.	.	TRBV25-1	TRBJ1-6	CASRQGSEASPLHF	TGTGCCAGCAGACAGGGTTCGGAAGCCTCACCCCTCCACTTT
.	.	TRBV6-5	TRBJ1-1	CASNKQGWNTEAFF	TGTGCCAGCAACAAACAGGGCTGGAACACTGAAGCTTTCTTT
.	TRBD1	TRBV19	TRBJ1-6	CASSRDRAYNSPLHF	TGTGCCAGTAGCAGAGACAGGGCCTATAATTCACCCCTCCACTTT
.	.	TRBV3-1/TRBV3-2	TRBJ1-1	CASSQGTSSNTEAFF	TGTGCCAGCAGCCAAGGGACATCCTCGAACACTGAAGCTTTCTTT
.	.	TRBV28	TRBJ1-2	CASRPPGTIYGYTF	TGTGCCAGCAGGCCCCCCGGGACTATCTATGGCTACACCTTC
.	TRBD1	TRBV27	TRBJ1-6	CASSLFPHRGQNSPLHF	TGTGCCAGCAGTTTATTCCCCCACAGGGGGCAGAATTCACCCCTCCACTTT
few	TRBD1	TRBV28	TRBJ1-2	CASSTSTRGGVGSYGYTF	TGTGCCAGCTCCACATCGACAAGAGGGGGCGTGGGGTCCTATGGCTACACCTTC
.	.	TRBV3-1/TRBV3-2	TRBJ1-5	CASSQGEEAPQHF	TGTGCCAGCAGCCAAGGCGAGGAAGCGCCCCAGCATTTT
.	.	TRBV18	TRBJ1-5	CASSPHWGTNQPQHF	TGTGCCAGCTCACCACATTGGGGCACCAATCAGCCCCAGCATTTT
.	.	TRBV24-1	TRBJ1-1	CATSDPMNTEAFF	TGTGCCACCAGTGATCCAATGAACACTGAAGCTTTCTTT
.	.	TRBV6-5	TRBJ1-2	CASSDSTNYGYTF	TGTGCCAGCAGCGACAGTACTAACTATGGCTACACCTTC
.	.	TRBV10-3	TRBJ1-1	CAISEGIVNTEAFF	TGTGCCATCAGTGAGGGCATTGTGAACACTGAAGCTTTCTTT
.	.	TRBV21-1	TRBJ2-2	CASSKAGRQYFAGELFF	TGTGCCAGCAGCAAAGCGGGTCGACAGTACTTCGCCGGGGAGCTGTTTTTT
.	TRBD1	TRBV6-9	TRBJ2-7	CASSRSGTGAYEQYF	TGTGCCAGCAGTCGATCCGGGACAGGGGCCTACGAGCAGTACTTC
.	.	TRBV11-1	TRBJ2-3	CASSANGGTQYF	TGTGCCAGCAGCGCAAACGGGGGTACGCAGTATTTT
.	.	TRBV5-1	TRBJ2-7	CASSLRQDIYEQYF	TGCGCCAGCAGCTTGAGGCAGGATATTTACGAGCAGTACTTC
.	.	TRBV7-9	TRBJ2-5	CASSLVASRSETQYF	TGTGCCAGCAGCTTGGTAGCCAGTAGGTCGGAGACCCAGTACTTC
.	TRBD1	TRBV19	TRBJ1-6	CASSDRVYNSPLHF	TGTGCCAGTAGTGACAGGGTCTATAATTCACCCCTCCACTTT
once	.	TRBV9	TRBJ1-4	CASRGSLDEKLFF	TGTGCCAGCAGAGGTAGCCTTGATGAAAAACTGTTTTTT
.	TRBD1	TRBV19	TRBJ2-3	CASRDRGRIDTQYF	TGTGCCAGTAGGGACAGGGGGCGAATAGATACGCAGTATTTT
.	.	TRBV7-9	TRBJ1-1	CASSFPGDTEAFF	TGTGCCAGCAGCTTCCCGGGGGACACTGAAGCTTTCTTT